This TCR beta chain was profiled in a study of blood T cell repertoires in COVID-19 (TCRdb year 2020). Study-level background: The collaborator samples originated in the United States, Italy and Spain and spanned the acute and convalescent phases of COVID-19. A freely available public database, intended as a resource for researchers studying the immune response to SARS-CoV-2, is where the repertoires were released. HLA class I and class II types, where available, came from metadata supplied by the sample provider rather than from assay-based typing. The material from the prospective study consisted of cDNA or gDNA derived from T cells, B-cell-depleted T cells, or PBMCs. Deeply sampled blood TCRbeta repertoires from subjects exposed to, actively infected with, or recovered from COVID-19 were included in the dataset. Samples were obtained from the ongoing ImmuneRACE study (first 160 participants) and from about 1,300 subjects provided by 6 global collaborators. Nearly every sample came with metadata listing a de-identified subject ID, COVID-19 status, age in years and sex.

The immunoSEQ Assay, a bias-controlled multiplex PCR, was used to amplify TCRbeta CDR3 regions from genomic DNA. Per the authors' processing: Nucleated cell counts per sample were estimated from amplification of reference gene primers within the assay. To quantify the absolute abundance of each unique TCRbeta CDR3 rearrangement, sequence reads were collapsed and filtered. For each sample, productive Simpson clonality was calculated by taking the square root of Simpson's diversity index across productive rearrangements. TCRdb mirrors the immuneACCESS table, restricted to in-frame sequences. Some clones are absent from its copies; in checked studies, under half trace to an unresolved V gene, and the reason for the others is unknown. The V and J calls and clone size were taken over from that table, and D and trimming were inferred from the DNA. The sample data list 500,000 or so clones, and roughly 87% of these were observed just once. Under 0.75% of the sample is held by the ten biggest clonotypes.

In regard to this clone: Its antigen target is currently unknown. Nothing much larger sits one base from this clone, and base qualities are not available. Other DNA sequences of this sample code for an identical CDR3.

The full study reports these points: The amount of clinical and demographic metadata varied by source and participant and was provided uncurated.

The CDR1 and CDR2 encoded by the germline V gene are SGHRS and YFSETQ. From the cysteine through the phenylalanine, the CDR3 covers 14 amino acids. Here the CDR3 DNA is all that survives: 42 bases in frame from base 1. V trim: 2 bases; J trim: 5 bases; unmatched bases: 4. Participants in the prospective study were enrolled through a virtual design, were aged about 18 to 100 years, and lived in 24 United States geographic areas. To assign participants to cohorts, the prospective study relied on clinical history that participants themselves reported in a screening survey and a study questionnaire. For ImmuneRACE Cohort 3, a participant was defined as recovered based on two consecutive negative NP/OP PCR tests, clearance by a healthcare professional, or resolution of symptoms. In the prospective study, mobile phlebotomists collected whole blood, serum and a nasopharyngeal or oropharyngeal swab from each participant. Additional blood draws and questionnaires over an approximately two-month period could optionally be provided by prospective study participants. Before DNA extraction, prospective study blood samples were shipped either frozen or at room temperature.

The sample taken for sequencing was PBMCs or T cells enriched from blood (not recorded which). The receptor was isolated from a woman under 30 who had recovered from COVID-19. The rearranged chain carries TRBV5-1 and TRBJ2-3; TRBD1 matches 8 bases in the middle. The DNA sequence is given as TGCGCCAGCAGCTTCGGACAGGGAGGAGATACGCAGTATTTT. It encodes CASSFGQGGDTQYF. The variable domain in full, with residues beyond the CDR3 obtained from the reference TRBV5-1 and TRBJ2-3 genes, is KAGVTQTPRYLIKTRGQQVTLSCSPISGHRSVSWYQQTPGQGLQFLFEYFSETQRNKGNFPGRFSGRQFSNSRSEMNVSTLELGDSALYLCASSFGQGGDTQYFGPGTRLTVL.